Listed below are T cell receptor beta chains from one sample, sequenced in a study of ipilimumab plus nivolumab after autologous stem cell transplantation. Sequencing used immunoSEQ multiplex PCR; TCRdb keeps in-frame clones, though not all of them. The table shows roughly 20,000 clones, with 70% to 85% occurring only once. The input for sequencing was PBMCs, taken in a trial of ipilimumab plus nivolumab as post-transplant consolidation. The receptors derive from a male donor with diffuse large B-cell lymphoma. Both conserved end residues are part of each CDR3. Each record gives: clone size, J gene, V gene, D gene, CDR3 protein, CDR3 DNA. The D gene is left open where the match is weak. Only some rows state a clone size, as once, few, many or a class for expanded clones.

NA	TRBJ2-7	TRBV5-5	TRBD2	CASSLAGGPQPYEQYF	TGTGCCAGCAGTCTAGCGGGGGGTCCTCAACCCTACGAGCAGTACTTC
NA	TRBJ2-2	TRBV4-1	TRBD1	CASSQRTGIDTGELFF	TGCGCCAGCAGCCAAAGGACAGGGATCGACACCGGGGAGCTGTTTTTT
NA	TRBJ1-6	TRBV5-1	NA	CASSASLGNSPLHF	TGCGCCAGCAGCGCCAGTTTGGGTAATTCACCCCTCCACTTT
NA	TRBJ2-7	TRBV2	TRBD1	CASTEDRVGEQYF	TGTGCCAGCACAGAGGACAGGGTGGGAGAGCAGTACTTC
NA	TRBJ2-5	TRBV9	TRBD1	CASSVGQGRVETQYF	TGTGCCAGCAGCGTTGGACAGGGGAGGGTGGAGACCCAGTACTTC
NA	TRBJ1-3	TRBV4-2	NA	CASSQEGGTRGNTIYF	TGTGCCAGCAGCCAAGAAGGCGGGACAAGGGGAAACACCATATATTTT
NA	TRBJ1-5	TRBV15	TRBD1	CATSRYRGNQPQHF	TGTGCCACCAGCAGATACAGGGGGAATCAGCCCCAGCATTTT
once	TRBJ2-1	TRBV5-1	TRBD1	CASSLARTGGHEQFF	TGCGCCAGCAGCTTGGCCAGGACAGGGGGACATGAGCAGTTCTTC
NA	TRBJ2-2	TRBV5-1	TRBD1	CASSWGQGGTGELFF	TGCGCCAGCAGCTGGGGACAGGGCGGGACCGGGGAGCTGTTTTTT
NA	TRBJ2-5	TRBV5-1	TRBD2	CASSPGLAVNQETQYF	TGCGCCAGCAGCCCGGGACTAGCGGTGAATCAAGAGACCCAGTACTTC